The 29 T cell receptor beta chains listed next were all sequenced from one sample in a study of T-cell memory formation after mild COVID-19. TCRdb reprocessed the 5' RACE reads via MiXCR and lists one record per CDR3 protein. The data hold about 180,000 distinct CDR3 sequences, with under 20% observed a single time. Material: PBMCs or a T cell subset sorted from them (not recorded which). The receptors were sampled from a man aged 18 to 29 who had mild COVID-19 (a few samples of this study predate the infection). Cell type and time point are not known.

The chain carries TRBV7-9 and TRBJ2-5; 7 bases are shared with TRBD2. Germline trimming cut 5 bases from V and 5 bases from J; bases unmatched to any gene: 14. Looked up from germline, CDR1 is SEHNR and CDR2 is FQNEAQ (reference sequence). The CDR3 covers 16 residues. CDR3 sequence: CASSRDPGGLPETQYF. The DNA for the CDR3 is TGTGCCAGCAGCCGTGATCCGGGAGGCCTACCGGAGACCCAGTACTTC.

The chain recombines TRBV5-1 with TRBJ2-1; 9 bases map to TRBD1. The length of the CDR3 is 18 residues. The germline V gene has CDR1 SGHRS and CDR2 YFSETQ. V dropped 0 bases and J dropped 0; count of bases not matched to a gene: 7. CDR3 sequence reads: CASSLVPQGAGSYNEQFF. The CDR3 DNA sequence: TGCGCCAGCAGCTTGGTACCACAGGGGGCGGGCTCCTACAATGAGCAGTTCTTC.

The rearrangement links TRBV20-1 to TRBJ2-1; D perhaps matches TRBD2 (7 bases). V gave up 4 bases and J gave up 3 bases, with 13 bases separating them. Germline values: CDR1 DFQATT, CDR2 SNEGSKA (reference sequence). This CDR3 is built from 14 residues. The DNA of the CDR3 is TGCAGTGCTATAGGGGGGGGGCGCTACAATGAGCAGTTCTTC. The encoded protein is CSAIGGGRYNEQFF.

This clonotype was found a few times. The chain has TRBV24-1 and TRBJ2-2; 7 nucleotides align to TRBD1. V trimming: 2 bases; J trimming: 3 bases; junction bases outside the gene matches: 5. CDR1 and CDR2 from the germline V gene are KGHDR and SFDVKD. This CDR3 has 16 residues. The CDR3 is CATSDWLGQYTGELFF. Written as DNA, the CDR3 is TGTGCCACCAGTGATTGGCTGGGACAGTACACCGGGGAGCTGTTTTTT.

This sequence joins TRBV9 and TRBJ2-2; D remains ambiguous. V was pared by 0 bases and J by 7 bases, with 7 bases between. This CDR3 contains 13 residues. CDR1 is SGDLS, CDR2 YYNGEE, per germline. CDR3 amino acids: CASSVGWNGELFF. The CDR3 DNA reads TGTGCCAGCAGCGTAGGCTGGAACGGGGAGCTGTTTTTT.

This sequence joins TRBV20-1 and TRBJ2-7, with 7 bases aligning to TRBD1. Unmatched junction bases numbered 2, after V lost 3 bases and J lost 0 bases. The CDR3 spans 13 residues. Germline assignment: CDR1 DFQATT and CDR2 SNEGSKA (reference sequence). The CDR3 protein is CSASGDSSYEQYF. Written as DNA, the CDR3 is TGCAGTGCTAGCGGGGACAGCTCCTACGAGCAGTACTTC.

The chain combines TRBV5-1 with TRBJ2-2; D tentatively reads TRBD1 or TRBD2 (5 bases each). Trimming took off 4 bases at V and 0 bases at J, with 10 bases between the two ends. CDR1 SGHRS and CDR2 YFSETQ come from the germline V gene. This CDR3 contains 15 residues. The CDR3, as DNA: TGCGCCAGCAGCGAAGGGACCCCGAACACCGGGGAGCTGTTTTTT. It encodes CASSEGTPNTGELFF.

CDR3 bases: TGTGCCAGCAGGAGGGGTAGCGCAGAGACCCAGTACTTC. Translating it yields CASRRGSAETQYF. The V and J genes are TRBV2 and TRBJ2-5; D assignment may be TRBD1 or TRBD2 (5 bases each). CDR1 is SNHLY, CDR2 FYNNEI, per germline. Between the trimmed V and J ends, which lost 6 bases and 4 bases, there was a span of 12 bases. CDR3 length: 13 residues. Looking up the rest from reference TRBV2 and TRBJ2-5 gives the full variable domain: EPEVTQTPSHQVTQMGQEVILRCVPISNHLYFYWYRQILGQKVEFLVSFYNNEISEKSEIFDDQFSVERPDGSNFTLKIRSTKLEDSAMYFCASRRGSAETQYFGPGTRLLVL.

A few counts support this clonotype. The rearrangement links TRBV5-5 to TRBJ1-1, with D uncertain. V was clipped by 4 bases and J by 1 base, with 8 bases between them. The CDR3 is 13 amino acids. Germline lookup yields CDR1 SGHKS and CDR2 YYEKEE (reference sequence). The CDR3 region has the DNA TGTGCCAGCAGCCATGGGTCGAACACTGAAGCTTTCTTT. It encodes CASSHGSNTEAFF.

This clonotype turned up a few times. The chain has TRBV6-2 or TRBV6-3 and TRBJ2-7, with D perhaps matching TRBD2 (6 bases). Trimming took 8 bases from V and 4 from J, leaving 12 bases between them. CDR3 length: 12 residues. Per germline, CDR1 MNHEY and CDR2 SVGEGT. Here the CDR3 reads CASEGGSYEQYF. In DNA, the CDR3 is TGTGCCAGCGAAGGAGGGAGTTACGAGCAGTACTTC.

The chain uses TRBV5-1 and TRBJ1-4, with 9 positions matching TRBD1. This CDR3 is built from 12 residues. In germline, CDR1 is SGHRS, CDR2 YFSETQ. Unmatched junction bases numbered 5, after V lost 4 bases and J lost 13 bases. The CDR3 loop reads CASSLGDRVLFF. CDR3 bases: TGCGCCAGCAGCCTCGGGGACAGGGTACTGTTTTTT.

The chain joins TRBV29-1 to TRBJ2-5; no clear D. V dropped 0 bases and J dropped 4 bases, with 6 bases sitting between them. The germline V gene has CDR1 SQVTM and CDR2 ANQGSEA. This CDR3 is 12 amino acids long. DNA for the CDR3: TGCAGCGTTGAAGATCCTGCAGAGACCCAGTACTTC. This encodes CSVEDPAETQYF.

This clonotype was observed a few times. The chain uses TRBV12-3 or TRBV12-4 and TRBJ1-2, with 7 positions matching TRBD1. Trimming took 2 bases from V and 5 from J; bases not matched to a gene: 5. The length of the CDR3 is 14 residues. CDR3 sequence (DNA): TGTGCCAGCAGTTTATCCCGCAGGGGGTATGGCTACACCTTC. This codes for CASSLSRRGYGYTF.

There are a few counts of this clonotype. The genes are TRBV4-3 and TRBJ1-4; a weak D match, TRBD1 (6 bases). The CDR3 length is 15 residues. V lost 4 bases and J 5 bases, leaving 14 bases between the germline ends. CDR1 LGHNA and CDR2 YSLEER come from the germline V gene. Written as DNA, the CDR3 is TGCGCCAGCAGCCCGGGGGGCAGGGAGAATGAAAAACTGTTTTTT. This sequence encodes CASSPGGRENEKLFF.

There are a few counts of this clonotype. The chain carries TRBV11-2 and TRBJ1-2; perhaps TRBD1 as D (5 bases). CDR1 and CDR2 (germline): SGHAT, FQNNGV. The ends were cut back, 4 bases at V and 0 bases at J, with 6 bases in the middle. The CDR3 is 13 amino acids. As DNA, the CDR3 is TGTGCCAGCAGCTCGGACACTAACTATGGCTACACCTTC. Protein product: CASSSDTNYGYTF.

V gene TRBV5-1 combines with J gene TRBJ2-1, with D maybe TRBD2 (5 bases). The germline V and J ends were trimmed by 6 bases and 5 bases, with 12 bases remaining between them. Germline CDR1 SGHRS, CDR2 YFSETQ. The CDR3 runs 13 residues. The CDR3, as DNA: TGCGCCAGCACCAGAGGGCAAAACAATGAGCAGTTCTTC. Amino acids: CASTRGQNNEQFF.

Of note for this clonotype: Possible read error: a much larger clone is one base away. The V gene is TRBV6-5, the J gene TRBJ1-5, with TRBD1 as a possible D gene (6 bases). CDR3 size: 15 residues. The V end lost 6 bases, the J end lost 9 bases, and 21 bases lay between the germline ends. CDR1 is MNHEY, CDR2 SVGAGI, per germline. CDR3 sequence: CASSESWGAYRPQHF. The CDR3 region has the DNA TGTGCCAGCAGCGAGAGTTGGGGGGCGTATCGGCCCCAGCATTTT.

The V gene is TRBV3-1, the J gene TRBJ1-2; 12 bases are shared with TRBD1. CDR3 length: 15 residues. The J segment lost 3 bases and the V segment lost 4 bases, leaving 3 bases of the junction unmatched. In germline, CDR1 is LGHDT, CDR2 YNNKEL (reference sequence). The CDR3 DNA is TGTGCCAGCAGCCCGGGACAGGGGGCTTACTATGGCTACACCTTC. The encoded protein is CASSPGQGAYYGYTF. Using reference TRBV3-1 and TRBJ1-2 for the parts outside the CDR3, the full variable domain is DTAVSQTPKYLVTQMGNDKSIKCEQNLGHDTMYWYKQDSKKFLKIMFSYNNKELIINETVPNRFSPKSPDKAHLNLHINSLELGDSAVYFCASSPGQGAYYGYTFGSGTRLTVV.

The chain couples TRBV5-5 to TRBJ2-5; a weak D match, TRBD2 (6 bases). V was pared by 5 bases and J by 1 base, with 12 bases between. Germline V gene data show CDR1 as SGHKS and CDR2 as YYEKEE (reference sequence). CDR3 length: 14 residues. The CDR3 sequence is CASRFRGTQETQYF. CDR3 DNA sequence: TGTGCCAGCAGATTCCGGGGGACCCAAGAGACCCAGTACTTC.

This clonotype occurred a few times. This chain uses TRBV23-1 with TRBJ2-5; 9 bases match TRBD1. TRBV23-1 is an open reading frame whose function is uncertain. CDR3 length: 13 residues. Germline trimming cut 6 bases from V and 4 bases from J; bases unmatched to any gene: 3. CDR3 protein: CASSQTGGETQYF. The DNA of the CDR3 is TGCGCCAGCAGCCAGACAGGGGGAGAGACCCAGTACTTC.

The chain employs TRBV5-6 and TRBJ2-6; either TRBD1 or TRBD2 may supply D (5 bases each). Per the germline V gene, CDR1 is SGHDT and CDR2 is YYEEEE. The length of the CDR3 is 14 residues. Trimming removed 6 bases from V and 0 bases from J, with 7 bases in between. This chain's CDR3 is CASIGASGANVLTF. CDR3 bases: TGTGCCAGCATCGGGGCCTCTGGGGCCAACGTCCTGACTTTC.

The sample holds many counts of this clonotype. J is TRBJ1-1 and V is TRBV7-2; no reliable D call. Germline V CDR1 and CDR2: SGHTA, FQGNSA. This CDR3 has 11 residues. The ends were cut back, 5 bases at V and 5 bases at J, with 6 bases in the middle. This CDR3 reads CASSRQTEAFF. DNA for the CDR3: TGTGCCAGCAGCCGCCAAACTGAAGCTTTCTTT.

This clonotype has just a few counts. This chain links TRBV4-3 with TRBJ2-5; TRBD2 matches at 12 bases. With 4 bases clipped from V and 5 bases from J, the junction kept 11 bases outside the gene matches. CDR1 and CDR2 from the germline V gene are LGHNA and YSLEER. CDR3 length: 17 residues. The CDR3 protein is CASSRWTSGVVGETQYF. The CDR3 coding sequence is TGCGCCAGCAGCCGTTGGACTAGCGGGGTCGTTGGGGAGACCCAGTACTTC.

In DNA, the CDR3 is TGCGCCAGCAGCCTCTTTTCAGGGGGCAGCGCCGGGGAGCTGTTTTTT. This encodes CASSLFSGGSAGELFF. The rearrangement links TRBV4-1 to TRBJ2-2; 8 bases line up with TRBD1. The ends lost 4 bases at V and 6 bases at J; junction bases unmatched: 10. The CDR3 contains 16 residues. The germline V gene encodes CDR1 MGHRA and CDR2 YSYEKL.

The chain employs TRBV5-6 and TRBJ2-1, with no clear D. The CDR3 extends over 13 amino acids. V was trimmed by 5 bases and J by 10 bases, leaving 16 bases between them. Germline loops: CDR1 SGHDT, CDR2 YYEEEE. The CDR3 loop is CASSRGSRSEQFF. CDR3 nucleotide sequence: TGTGCCAGCAGTAGAGGTAGCCGGAGCGAGCAGTTCTTC.

The gene calls are TRBV5-1 and TRBJ2-2, with 10 bases matching TRBD1. The CDR3 extends over 14 amino acids. The V gene's germline CDR1 is SGHRS and CDR2 YFSETQ. The trim removed 4 bases at V and 7 bases at J, leaving 4 bases unmatched. The CDR3 DNA reads as TGCGCCAGCAGCCCGGGACAGGGGAACGGGGAGCTGTTTTTT. This sequence encodes CASSPGQGNGELFF.

The chain carries TRBV2 and TRBJ2-3; D is unresolved. Looked up from germline, CDR1 is SNHLY and CDR2 is FYNNEI. V shed 7 bases and J shed 3 bases, with 2 bases lying between them. There are 10 residues in the CDR3. The CDR3 DNA is TGTGCCAGCATGACAGATACGCAGTATTTT. It translates to CASMTDTQYF.

The chain carries TRBV6-2 or TRBV6-3 and TRBJ2-5; D may be TRBD1 (6 bases). V was shortened by 7 bases and J by 4 bases, with 13 bases between the two germline ends. This CDR3 contains 13 residues. CDR1 and CDR2 (germline): MNHEY, SVGEGT. CDR3 nucleotide sequence: TGTGCCAGCACGAACTCGGACAGAGAGACCCAGTACTTC. This encodes CASTNSDRETQYF.

This clonotype has ten or more counts. This sequence joins TRBV18 and TRBJ2-7; D call uncertain. The CDR3 loop spans 13 amino acids. CDR1 is KGHSH, CDR2 LQKENI, per germline. The germline V and J ends were trimmed by 6 bases and 2 bases, with 11 bases remaining between them. The CDR3 is CASSLVGAYEQYV. CDR3 nucleotide sequence: TGTGCCAGCTCCTTAGTTGGGGCCTACGAGCAGTACGTC.